The rows below give T cell receptor beta chains drawn from one sample of a study of shared clonotypes between healthy human individuals. Produced via immunoSEQ multiplex PCR; TCRdb's table is partial and in-frame only. The sample consists of some 2,500,000 clones, 90% to 95% of them appearing once. Input material: naive CD4+ T cells from PBMCs. The receptor set was obtained from a man aged 18 to 29 in good health. Some clones in this sample may be carry-over from other donors' samples. Each CDR3 is given with its conserved first and last residue. The D gene is left open where the match is weak. Size is omitted from some rows. Given values are once, few, many or a class for expanded clones.

>.|TRBJ1-3|TRBV28|few
TGTGCCAGCAGTGTCCAGGGAAACACCATATATTTT
CASSVQGNTIYF
>.|TRBJ2-2|TRBV19|.
TGTGCCAGTAGCTACAGCCTGAACACCGGGGAGCTGTTTTTT
CASSYSLNTGELFF
>.|TRBJ2-7|TRBV6-5|.
TGTGCCAGCAGCCTGGAGATAAGGCGCGAGCAGTACTTC
CASSLEIRREQYF
>TRBD1|TRBJ2-2|TRBV4-1|.
TGCGCCAGCAGCAGTGGACAGGGGGCGAACACCGGGGAGCTGTTTTTT
CASSSGQGANTGELFF
>TRBD1|TRBJ1-6|TRBV7-9|once
TGTGCCAGCAGCTTGGGGGACAGGGCTAATTCACCCCTCCACTTT
CASSLGDRANSPLHF
>.|TRBJ2-5|TRBV5-1|.
TGCGCCAGCAGCCCGACAGGTCCCGAGACCCAGTACTTC
CASSPTGPETQYF
>.|TRBJ1-2|TRBV5-1|.
TGCGCCAGCAGACAGAGTCCAGCGGTTCCCTCGTATGGCTACACCTTC
CASRQSPAVPSYGYTF
>.|TRBJ2-1|TRBV19|.
TGTGCCAGTAGTATGGGACGTAATGAGCAGTTCTTC
CASSMGRNEQFF
>.|TRBJ2-1|TRBV11-3|.
TGTGCCAGCAGCTTAGAGTCCCATAGCTCCTACAATGAGCAGTTCTTC
CASSLESHSSYNEQFF
>TRBD2|TRBJ2-5|TRBV7-2|.
TGTGCCAGCAGCTTAGGACTAGCGGGACATCCCCCCCAAGAGACCCAGTACTTC
CASSLGLAGHPPQETQYF
>TRBD2|TRBJ2-5|TRBV7-3|.
TGTGCCAGCAGCTTAGCGGGCGGGAGTCGGGAGACCCAGTACTTC
CASSLAGGSRETQYF
>.|TRBJ2-7|TRBV7-2|few
TGTGCCAGCAGCTTAGCGAGGGCCGAGCAGTACTTC
CASSLARAEQYF
>.|TRBJ2-3|TRBV9|.
TGTGCCAGCAGCGTAGGCCTGGGTCCTGGGGCAGATACGCAGTATTTT
CASSVGLGPGADTQYF